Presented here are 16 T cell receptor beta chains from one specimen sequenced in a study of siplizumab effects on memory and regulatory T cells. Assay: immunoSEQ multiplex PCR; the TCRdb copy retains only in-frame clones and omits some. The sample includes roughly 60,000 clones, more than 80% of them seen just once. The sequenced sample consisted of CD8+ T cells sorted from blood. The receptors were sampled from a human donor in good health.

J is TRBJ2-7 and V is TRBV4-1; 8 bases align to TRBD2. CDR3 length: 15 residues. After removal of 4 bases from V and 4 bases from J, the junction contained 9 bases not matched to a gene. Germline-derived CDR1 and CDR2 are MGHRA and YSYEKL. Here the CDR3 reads CASSPLAGGGYEQYF. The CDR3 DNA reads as TGCGCCAGCAGCCCTCTCGCGGGAGGAGGTTACGAGCAGTACTTC.

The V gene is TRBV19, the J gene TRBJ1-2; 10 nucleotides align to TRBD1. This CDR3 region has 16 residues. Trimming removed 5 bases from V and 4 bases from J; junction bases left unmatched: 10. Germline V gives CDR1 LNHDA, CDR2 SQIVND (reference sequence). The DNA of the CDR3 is TGTGCCAGTAGTTCCCGGGACAGGGGACCTTTCTATGGCTACACCTTC. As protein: CASSSRDRGPFYGYTF.

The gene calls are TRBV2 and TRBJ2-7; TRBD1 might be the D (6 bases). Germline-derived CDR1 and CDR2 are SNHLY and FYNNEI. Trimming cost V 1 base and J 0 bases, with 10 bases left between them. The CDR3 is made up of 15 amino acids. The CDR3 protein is CASSEVTTGSYEQYF. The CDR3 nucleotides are TGTGCCAGCAGTGAAGTGACGACAGGCTCCTACGAGCAGTACTTC.

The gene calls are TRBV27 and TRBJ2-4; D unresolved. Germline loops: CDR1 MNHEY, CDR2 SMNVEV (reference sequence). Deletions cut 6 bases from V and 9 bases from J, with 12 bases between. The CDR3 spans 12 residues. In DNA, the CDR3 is TGTGCCAGCAGGCCTCCCCTAGGCATTCAGTACTTC. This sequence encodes CASRPPLGIQYF.

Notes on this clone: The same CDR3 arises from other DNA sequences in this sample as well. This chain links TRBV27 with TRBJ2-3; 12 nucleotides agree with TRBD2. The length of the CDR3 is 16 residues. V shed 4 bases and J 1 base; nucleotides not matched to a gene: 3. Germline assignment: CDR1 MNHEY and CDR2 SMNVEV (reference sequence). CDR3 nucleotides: TGTGCCAGCAGTTCTCGACTAGCGGGGGGCACAGATACGCAGTATTTT. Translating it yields CASSSRLAGGTDTQYF.

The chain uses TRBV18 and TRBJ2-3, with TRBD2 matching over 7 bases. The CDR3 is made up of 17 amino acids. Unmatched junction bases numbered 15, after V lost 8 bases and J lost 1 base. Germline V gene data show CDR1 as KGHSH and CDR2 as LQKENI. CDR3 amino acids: CASTSGTMDVGTDTQYF. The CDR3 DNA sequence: TGTGCCAGCACGAGCGGGACTATGGACGTTGGCACAGATACGCAGTATTTT.

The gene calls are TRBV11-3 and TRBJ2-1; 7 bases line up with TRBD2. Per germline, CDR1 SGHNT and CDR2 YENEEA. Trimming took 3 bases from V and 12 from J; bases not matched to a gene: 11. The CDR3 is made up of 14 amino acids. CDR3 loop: CASSLATSVSRQFF. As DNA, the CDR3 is TGTGCCAGCAGCTTGGCCACTAGCGTGAGCAGGCAGTTCTTC.

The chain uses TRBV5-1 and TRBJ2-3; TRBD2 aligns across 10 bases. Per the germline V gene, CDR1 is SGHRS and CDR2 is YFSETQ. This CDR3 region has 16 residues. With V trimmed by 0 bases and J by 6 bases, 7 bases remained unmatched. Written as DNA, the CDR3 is TGCGCCAGCAGCTTGGGGGCTAGCGGGAGTTTGGATACGCAGTATTTT. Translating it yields CASSLGASGSLDTQYF.

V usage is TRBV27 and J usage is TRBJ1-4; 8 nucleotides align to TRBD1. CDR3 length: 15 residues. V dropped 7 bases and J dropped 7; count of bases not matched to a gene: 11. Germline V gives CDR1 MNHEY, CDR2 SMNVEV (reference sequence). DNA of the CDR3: TGTGCCAGCACCCAGGGGACAGGTGTGGCTGAAAAACTGTTTTTT. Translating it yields CASTQGTGVAEKLFF.

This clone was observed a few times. The CDR3: CASHLSLNEKLFF. Written as DNA, the CDR3 is TGTGCCAGTCACCTCAGCCTTAATGAAAAACTGTTTTTT. The chain carries TRBV25-1 and TRBJ1-4, with no clear D. CDR3 length: 13 amino acids. Germline CDR1 reads MGHDK; CDR2 reads SYGVNS. Deletions cut 9 bases from V and 4 bases from J, with 12 bases between.

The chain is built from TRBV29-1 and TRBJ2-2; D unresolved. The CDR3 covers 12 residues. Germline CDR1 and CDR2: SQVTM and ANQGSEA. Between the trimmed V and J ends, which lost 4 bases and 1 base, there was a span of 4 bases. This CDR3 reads CSVVQNTGELFF. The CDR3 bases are TGCAGCGTTGTACAGAACACCGGGGAGCTGTTTTTT.

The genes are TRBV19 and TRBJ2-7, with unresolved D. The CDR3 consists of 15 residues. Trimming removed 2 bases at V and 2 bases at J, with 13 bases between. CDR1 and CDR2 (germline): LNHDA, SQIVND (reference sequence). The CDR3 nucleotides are TGTGCCAGTAGTATATATGGCGGACCCACCTACGAGCAGTACTTC. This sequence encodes CASSIYGGPTYEQYF.

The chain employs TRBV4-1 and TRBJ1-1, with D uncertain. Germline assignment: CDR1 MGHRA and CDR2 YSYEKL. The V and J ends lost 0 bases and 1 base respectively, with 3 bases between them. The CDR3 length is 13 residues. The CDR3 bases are TGCGCCAGCAGCCAAGATGGGAACACTGAAGCTTTCTTT. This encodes CASSQDGNTEAFF.

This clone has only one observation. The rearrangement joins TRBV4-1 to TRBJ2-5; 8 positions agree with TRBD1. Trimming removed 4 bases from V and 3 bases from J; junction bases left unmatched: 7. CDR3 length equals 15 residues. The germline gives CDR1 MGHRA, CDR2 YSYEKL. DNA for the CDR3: TGCGCCAGCAGCCCCACCGGGACAGGAGAAGAGACCCAGTACTTC. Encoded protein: CASSPTGTGEETQYF.

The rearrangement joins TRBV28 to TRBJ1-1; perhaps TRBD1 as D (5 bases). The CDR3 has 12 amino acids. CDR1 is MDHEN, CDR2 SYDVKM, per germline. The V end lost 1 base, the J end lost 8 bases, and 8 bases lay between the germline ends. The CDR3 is CASSLYRGEAFF. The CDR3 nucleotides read TGTGCCAGCAGTTTATATAGGGGCGAAGCTTTCTTT.

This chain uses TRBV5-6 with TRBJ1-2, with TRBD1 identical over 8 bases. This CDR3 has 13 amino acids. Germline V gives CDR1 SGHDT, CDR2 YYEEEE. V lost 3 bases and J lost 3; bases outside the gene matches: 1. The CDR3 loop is CASSSTGDYGYTF. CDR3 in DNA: TGTGCCAGCAGCTCGACAGGGGACTATGGCTACACCTTC.